This TCR beta chain was documented in a study of T-cell reconstitution after alpha-beta-depleted transplantation in children (dated by TCRdb to between 2015 and 2016). Regarding the research as a whole: The study quantitatively tracked T-cell immune reconstitution after TCRalphabeta/CD19-depleted allogeneic hematopoietic cell transplantation in children using TCR repertoire profiling.

Library construction relied on PCR. Sequencing used an Illumina HiSeq 2500. Molecular barcoding was employed in the preparation of TCR libraries, with unique molecular identifiers being used to normalize TCRbeta repertoire quantification. TCRdb reprocessed the public reads (quality trimming at Q25 with fastp, clone calling with MiXCR) and kept in-frame beta chains. Every CDR3 protein is listed once, alongside the most common genes and DNA of its rows. The sample has 350,000 to 400,000 distinct CDR3 sequences on record, roughly 15% of them singletons. Together, the top ten hold 4.3% of the sample. Per the germline V gene (reference sequence), DFQATT is the CDR1 and SNEGSKA is the CDR2. Measured from the cysteine to the phenylalanine, the CDR3 is 14 residues long. Only CDR3 DNA remains: 42 bases, in frame from the first base. At the junction V is shortened by 4 bases and J by 2 bases, with 12 bases in between.

This clonotype was seen more than once but under ten times. The specificity of this receptor is unknown. Nothing much larger sits one base from this clone, and base qualities are not available. The sequence was obtained from a human donor who donated a stem cell graft to a child with Fanconi anemia. Sequencing used PBMCs, obtained from the stem cell graft. The sequence links TRBV20-1 to TRBJ1-5; the D gene assignment is ambiguous. The CDR3 region has the sequence CSATPQAGNQPQHF. The DNA sequence is as follows: TGCAGTGCTACCCCTCAAGCGGGCAATCAGCCCCAGCATTTT.